A single sample gave rise to the 30 T cell receptor beta chains below, sequenced in a study of radiotherapy plus CTLA-4 blockade in lung cancer. The assay was immunoSEQ multiplex PCR, and TCRdb's table has in-frame clones only and misses some. The repertoire holds roughly 90,000 clones, about four fifths seen once, with 20% to 30% in the top ten. This specimen was peripheral blood, taken from a patient treated with radiotherapy plus ipilimumab. The receptors were gathered from a human donor with non-small cell lung cancer that progressed on radiotherapy plus ipilimumab.

This clone appeared a few times. The V gene is TRBV6-5, the J gene TRBJ1-1; unclear D gene. The germline V and J ends were trimmed by 7 bases and 4 bases, with 13 bases remaining between them. Germline-derived CDR1 and CDR2 are MNHEY and SVGAGI. The CDR3 length is 13 residues. The chain's CDR3 is CASTLYAGTEAFF. CDR3 in DNA: TGTGCCAGCACCCTATACGCGGGCACTGAAGCTTTCTTT.

The chain links TRBV5-6 to TRBJ1-1; D uncertain. V was pared by 1 base and J by 0 bases, with 4 bases between. The germline V gene encodes CDR1 SGHDT and CDR2 YYEEEE. There are 13 residues in the CDR3. CDR3 sequence: CASSLTVNTEAFF. In DNA, the CDR3 is TGTGCCAGCAGCTTGACAGTGAACACTGAAGCTTTCTTT.

The chain links TRBV9 to TRBJ1-4, with a weak D call TRBD1 (5 bases). The CDR3 is 15 amino acids. V lost 1 base and J lost 3, with 10 bases in between. Germline CDR1 is SGDLS and CDR2 is YYNGEE. CDR3 region: CASSVSGAPNEKLFF. The CDR3, as DNA: TGTGCCAGCAGCGTAAGCGGGGCACCTAATGAAAAACTGTTTTTT.

This clone was observed a few times. The J gene is TRBJ1-1, the V gene TRBV28; the D gene is possibly TRBD1 (6 bases). The CDR3 length is 14 residues. Deletions cut 6 bases from V and 1 base from J, with 12 bases between. Germline V gene data show CDR1 as MDHEN and CDR2 as SYDVKM. The CDR3: CASRPLQGNTEAFF. CDR3 nucleotide sequence: TGTGCCAGCAGGCCCCTACAGGGGAACACTGAAGCTTTCTTT.

V is TRBV2 and J is TRBJ2-7; D is perhaps TRBD2 (5 bases). Looked up from germline, CDR1 is SNHLY and CDR2 is FYNNEI. V gave up 8 bases and J gave up 4 bases, with 12 bases separating them. The length of the CDR3 is 12 residues. CDR3 nucleotide sequence: TGTGCCAGCTCAGCTAGCTTTTACGAGCAGTACGTC. The encoded protein is CASSASFYEQYV.

As concerns this clone: Distinct nucleotide sequences in the sample also encode this CDR3. The rearrangement joins TRBV6-1 to TRBJ1-5, with a possible D match to TRBD1 (6 bases). CDR1 is MNHNS, CDR2 SASEGT, per germline. The CDR3 runs to 13 residues. Trimming stripped 3 bases from V and 6 bases from J, with 9 bases between. The CDR3 DNA follows: TGTGCCAGCAGTGATGGGGGGCTTCAGCCCCAGCATTTT. The encoded protein is CASSDGGLQPQHF.

The V call is TRBV4-2, the J call TRBJ2-1; 8 bases map to TRBD2. V gave up 4 bases and J gave up 10 bases; unmatched junction bases: 21. The V gene's germline CDR1 is LGHNA and CDR2 YNFKEQ. The CDR3 is made up of 18 amino acids. The CDR3 reads CASSPRLREGTRDREQFF. In DNA, the CDR3 is TGTGCCAGCAGCCCAAGATTGAGGGAAGGGACTAGAGATAGGGAGCAGTTCTTC.

This clone was observed a single time. This chain joins TRBV7-3 and TRBJ1-1; D not certain. The V and J ends lost 5 bases and 6 bases respectively, with 13 bases between them. Germline V gives CDR1 SGHTA, CDR2 FQGTGA. This CDR3 spans 13 amino acids. The CDR3 DNA reads as TGTGCCAGCAGCCTGACGGCGTCCGCTGAAGCTTTCTTT. This encodes CASSLTASAEAFF.

A note on this clone: The conserved phenylalanine or tryptophan normally closing the CDR3 is absent here, so this likely arose from a read error. V gene TRBV5-1 combines with J gene TRBJ2-7; 8 bases are shared with TRBD2. The germline CDR1 and CDR2 sequences are SGHRS and YFSETQ. Trimming removed 3 bases from V and 3 bases from J; junction bases left unmatched: 5. CDR3 size: 14 residues. This CDR3 reads CASSSASGFYEQYL. The CDR3 DNA reads TGCGCCAGCAGCTCCGCTAGCGGGTTCTACGAGCAGTACCTC.

The chain links TRBV7-6 to TRBJ1-2; 9 bases match TRBD1. Germline trimming cut 5 bases from V and 8 bases from J; bases unmatched to any gene: 9. Looked up from germline, CDR1 is SGHVS and CDR2 is FNYEAQ. This CDR3 has 14 amino acids. CDR3 bases: TGTGCCAGCAGCCCCCTGGGACAGGGTCGCGGCTACACCTTC. It encodes CASSPLGQGRGYTF.

The rearrangement links TRBV6-4 to TRBJ2-1; D unclear. CDR1 and CDR2 (germline): MRHNA, SNTAGT. This CDR3 region has 16 residues. The V gene lost 0 bases and the J gene lost 2 bases, with 11 bases spanning the gap. Here the CDR3 DNA reads TGTGCCAGCAGTGACTCGGGCCGAGCGCCCTACAATGAGCAGTTCTTC. Encoded protein: CASSDSGRAPYNEQFF.

This chain uses TRBV28 with TRBJ2-7; 7 bases agree with TRBD1. From germline, CDR1 is MDHEN and CDR2 SYDVKM. The CDR3 spans 15 residues. The V gene end was trimmed by 3 bases and the J gene end by 0 bases; junction bases not matched to a gene: 5. Here the CDR3 reads CASSLGTASSYEQYV. The CDR3 DNA reads as TGTGCCAGCAGTTTGGGGACAGCTAGCTCCTACGAGCAGTACGTC.

This sequence joins TRBV28 and TRBJ1-1, with D unresolved. The CDR3 runs to 15 residues. With 4 bases removed from V and 1 base from J, the gap between germline ends came to 13 bases. CDR1 is MDHEN, CDR2 SYDVKM, per germline. DNA for the CDR3: TGTGCCAGCAGTTCGACTCCGGGGAAGAACACTGAAGCTTTCTTT. Residues: CASSSTPGKNTEAFF.

The gene calls are TRBV5-8 and TRBJ2-2; D unresolved. The V gene's germline CDR1 is SGHTS and CDR2 YDEGEE. This CDR3 is built from 10 residues. V dropped 7 bases and J dropped 6 bases, with 4 bases sitting between them. In DNA form, the CDR3 reads TGTGCCAGCCAGGCCGGGGAGCTGTTTTTT. Translated: CASQAGELFF.

The genes are TRBV7-2 and TRBJ2-3, with 7 bases aligning to TRBD2. After removal of 4 bases from V and 2 bases from J, the junction contained 15 bases not matched to a gene. The germline V gene has CDR1 SGHTA and CDR2 FQGNSA. CDR3 length equals 18 residues. The CDR3 DNA follows: TGTGCCAGCAGCTCGCCCCCCCGCGGTAGCGGGCCCACAGATACGCAGTATTTT. Translation: CASSSPPRGSGPTDTQYF. The whole variable domain, filled in from reference TRBV7-2 and TRBJ2-3, reads GAGVSQSPSNKVTEKGKDVELRCDPISGHTALYWYRQSLGQGLEFLIYFQGNSAPDKSGLPSDRFSAERTGGSVSTLTIQRTQQEDSAVYLCASSSPPRGSGPTDTQYFGPGTRLTVL.

As regards this clone: Other DNA sequences in the same sample also yield this CDR3. The chain links TRBV11-2 to TRBJ2-7; 9 nucleotides align to TRBD2. Germline values: CDR1 SGHAT, CDR2 FQNNGV. The CDR3 is 14 residues long. CDR3 residues: CASSLAGEYYEQYV. The CDR3 DNA reads TGCGCCAGCAGCTTAGCGGGGGAATATTACGAGCAGTACGTC.

The chain combines TRBV11-2 with TRBJ2-3; D not resolved. CDR1 is SGHAT and CDR2 is FQNNGV in the germline V gene. Between the trimmed V and J ends, which lost 5 bases and 0 bases, there was a span of 15 bases. The CDR3 is 16 residues long. The CDR3 here is CASSRGWAGSTDTQYF. The CDR3 region has the DNA TGTGCCAGCAGCCGCGGCTGGGCTGGGAGCACAGATACGCAGTATTTT.

A remark on this clone: Other DNA variants within this sample encode the same CDR3. This sequence joins TRBV2 and TRBJ1-1; no definite D call. CDR3 size: 16 residues. Trimming removed 3 bases at V and 0 bases at J, with 14 bases between. Germline values: CDR1 SNHLY, CDR2 FYNNEI. CDR3 sequence (DNA): TGTGCCAGCAGTGACTCTCTGGCAGAACTGAACACTGAAGCTTTCTTT. Translating it yields CASSDSLAELNTEAFF.

The chain recombines TRBV4-2 with TRBJ2-3, with D tentatively TRBD2 (6 bases). V was cut by 4 bases and J by 9 bases, with 14 bases left in between. The germline V gene encodes CDR1 LGHNA and CDR2 YNFKEQ. This CDR3 has 13 residues. CDR3 bases: TGTGCCAGCAGCCCTAAACTAGCCGGAACGCAGTATTTT. As protein: CASSPKLAGTQYF.

The chain couples TRBV20-1 to TRBJ1-4; TRBD1 agrees at 8 bases. The CDR3 loop spans 11 amino acids. CDR1 and CDR2 (germline): DFQATT, SNEGSKA (reference sequence). Trimming cost V 5 bases and J 7 bases; bases outside gene matches: 0. Here the CDR3 DNA reads TGCAGTGCTGACAGGGGTGAAAAACTGTTTTTT. Residues: CSADRGEKLFF.

V usage is TRBV21-1 and J usage is TRBJ2-1; the table's D call, TRBD2, has no DNA check behind it. TRBV21-1 is a pseudogene locus. The CDR3 runs to 17 residues. CDR3 sequence reads: CASSKDLGPTLRNEQFF. The CDR3 DNA is TGTGCCAGCAGCAAAGACCTAGGCCCTACCTTGAGGAATGAGCAGTTCTTC.

With regard to this clone: Other nucleotide sequences from this sample produce the same CDR3. V and J are TRBV6-5 and TRBJ2-2, with 11 nucleotides matching TRBD1. CDR3 size: 15 residues. V dropped 6 bases and J dropped 4; count of bases not matched to a gene: 4. Looked up from germline, CDR1 is MNHEY and CDR2 is SVGAGI. The CDR3 protein is CASSSGQGATGELFF. CDR3 bases: TGTGCCAGCAGCTCTGGACAGGGGGCCACCGGGGAGCTGTTTTTT.

The rearrangement links TRBV10-2 to TRBJ2-7, with a weak D call TRBD2 (5 bases). The CDR3 has 11 residues. Trimming shortened V by 7 bases and J by 3 bases, and 7 bases separated the two germline ends. Germline-derived CDR1 and CDR2 are WSHSY and SAAADI. CDR3 residues: CASKDFYEQYF. The CDR3 DNA is TGCGCCAGCAAGGACTTCTACGAGCAGTACTTC.

This clone was counted at least ten times. The V and J genes are TRBV4-2 and TRBJ2-3; TRBD2 matches 11 bases. The trim removed 4 bases at V and 2 bases at J, leaving 5 bases unmatched. CDR1 LGHNA and CDR2 YNFKEQ come from the germline V gene. The length of the CDR3 is 16 residues. CDR3: CASSPGLADSTDTQYF. The CDR3, as DNA: TGTGCCAGCAGCCCGGGACTAGCGGATTCCACAGATACGCAGTATTTT.

This chain joins TRBV4-2 and TRBJ2-2; D is undetermined. Between the trimmed V and J ends, which lost 1 base and 6 bases, there was a span of 9 bases. CDR1 LGHNA and CDR2 YNFKEQ come from the germline V gene. CDR3 length: 14 residues. In DNA form, the CDR3 reads TGTGCCAGCAGCCAAGGTTTGGTGCCCGGGGAGCTGTTTTTT. Protein product: CASSQGLVPGELFF.

The V and J genes are TRBV30 and TRBJ2-6; D is unclear. V lost 6 bases, J lost 1 base, and 10 bases lay in between. The CDR3 consists of 14 residues. Germline-derived CDR1 and CDR2 are GTSNPN and SVGIG (reference sequence). The CDR3 DNA sequence: TGTGCCTGCCCGACAACTTCTGGGGCCAACGTCCTGACTTTC. This codes for CACPTTSGANVLTF.

V is TRBV4-1 and J is TRBJ1-2; the D gene is possibly TRBD1 (6 bases). Trimming removed 5 bases from V and 2 bases from J, with 18 bases in between. The CDR3 sequence is 16 residues long. Looked up from germline, CDR1 is MGHRA and CDR2 is YSYEKL. CDR3 nucleotides: TGCGCCAGCAGCGAAGTTCACGACAGGACAAACTATGGCTACACCTTC. It is translated as CASSEVHDRTNYGYTF.

This clone has a single count. The chain carries TRBV4-1 and TRBJ1-2; TRBD1 matches at 12 bases. This CDR3 is 14 amino acids long. V gave up 2 bases and J gave up 8 bases; unmatched junction bases: 3. CDR1 and CDR2 (germline): MGHRA, YSYEKL. The CDR3 sequence is CASSQRGTGGGYTF. For the CDR3, the DNA is TGCGCCAGCAGCCAAAGGGGGACAGGGGGCGGCTACACCTTC.

CDR3: CAARENAYEQYF. CDR3 sequence (DNA): TGTGCCGCACGGGAAAACGCCTACGAGCAGTACTTC. V and J are TRBV30 and TRBJ2-7, with D possibly TRBD2 on 5 matching bases. The CDR3 runs to 12 residues. CDR1 is GTSNPN, CDR2 SVGIG, per germline (reference sequence). The V end was cut by 8 bases, the J end by 2 bases, with 13 bases between. Variable domain in full (rest from reference TRBV30 and TRBJ2-7): SQTIHQWPATLVQPVGSPLSLECTVEGTSNPNLYWYRQAAGRGLQLLFYSVGIGQISSEVPQNLSASRPQDRQFILSSKKLLLSDSGFYLCAARENAYEQYFGPGTRLTVT.

V gene TRBV7-8 combines with J gene TRBJ2-1, with 9 bases matching TRBD2. The CDR3 is 15 residues long. V dropped 3 bases and J dropped 2; count of bases not matched to a gene: 2. CDR1 SGHVS and CDR2 FQNEAQ come from the germline V gene. The CDR3 DNA is TGTGCCAGCAGCTTGCGGGAGGGACCCTACAATGAGCAGTTCTTC. Amino acid sequence: CASSLREGPYNEQFF.